The TCR beta chain described here comes from a study of CD8 T cells in ankylosing spondylitis (TCRdb year 2017). For the wider study: The study set out to find disease-linked TCR variants by profiling T cell receptor beta repertoires in ankylosing spondylitis patients and healthy donors. The whole study cohort included 95 to 130 healthy donors and 20 to 30 ankylosing spondylitis patients. Peripheral blood was sampled, and synovial fluid was also collected from ankylosing spondylitis patients.

Sequencing relied on an Illumina HiSeq 2500. Quantitative 5'-RACE with molecular barcodes was the method used to prepare the TCR beta libraries. The study's processing was this. Disease-linked TCR variants were identified with a new computational method built on a probabilistic model of VDJ rearrangement. Using fastp at Q25 and MiXCR, TCRdb reprocessed the public reads and kept productive beta chains. Every distinct CDR3 protein forms one entry, paired with its most common genes and DNA. The V and J calls and clone size are TCRdb's, not the authors'. Here the sample has 40,000 to 50,000 distinct CDR3 sequences; around 2.8% occur a single time. The ten largest clones take up approximately 4.5% of the sample. This clonotype was seen repeatedly, ten times or more. Its antigen is currently not known. Base qualities are not provided; no much larger clone lies one nucleotide away. The research as a whole found: In peripheral blood, the disease-linked clones were found at relatively low frequencies and had a CD8+ phenotype. Blood from ankylosing spondylitis patients appeared to be characterized by a TCR beta motif made up of 8 or 9 highly homologous amino acid variants. The disease-linked clones were reported as significantly enriched in matched synovial fluid samples from ankylosing spondylitis patients. Some motif variants were previously reported in synovial fluid and blood of reactive arthritis patients, suggesting common disease-initiation mechanisms.

This sequence originates from a male donor with ankylosing spondylitis or in good health (not recorded which). Sequencing was carried out using blood, either unsorted or a sorted T cell fraction (not recorded which).

The encoded CDR3 is CASSVGGTGNTIYF. The sequence in DNA is TGTGCCAGCAGCGTAGGGGGTACTGGAAACACCATATATTTT. The chain is assembled from TRBV9 and TRBJ1-3; the D segment cannot be called with confidence. Reading the germline V gene gives CDR1 SGDLS and CDR2 YYNGEE. Deletion took 0 bases off V and 2 bases off J, with a span of 6 bases between the germline ends. The CDR3 runs 14 amino acids, cysteine and phenylalanine included. Only CDR3 DNA remains: 42 bases, in frame from the first base.